These 30 T cell receptor beta chains originate from one sample sequenced in a study of CD8 T cells in Susac syndrome. Random hexamers were used to reverse transcribe an amount of about 0.5 to 1 ug RNA. TCRdb passed the immunoSEQ multiplex PCR reads through MiXCR, listing each CDR3 protein once. The sample records more than 95,000 distinct CDR3 sequences, more than 90% being singletons. The material sequenced was CD8+ T cells from PBMCs. The receptors here all came from a human donor with Susac syndrome.

The chain has TRBV27 and TRBJ2-1; 12 bases line up with TRBD2. V gave up 6 bases and J gave up 8 bases; unmatched junction bases: 11. The V gene's germline CDR1 is MNHEY and CDR2 SMNVEV (reference sequence). The CDR3 totals 16 residues. The CDR3 sequence is CASSAIGTSGHDEQFF. CDR3 sequence (DNA): TGTGCCAGCAGCGCGATCGGGACTAGCGGGCATGATGAGCAGTTCTTC.

This sequence joins TRBV5-4 and TRBJ2-3; 9 nucleotides match TRBD1. CDR1 SGHNT and CDR2 YYREEE come from the germline V gene (reference sequence). The V and J ends lost 4 bases and 3 bases, in that order; junction bases with no gene match: 12. The CDR3 has 17 amino acids. CDR3 sequence: CASSVIQEQGATDTQYF. As DNA, the CDR3 is TGTGCCAGCAGCGTCATCCAGGAACAGGGGGCGACAGATACGCAGTATTTT.

This chain links TRBV27 with TRBJ1-2, with D maybe TRBD1 (5 bases). CDR1 and CDR2 from the germline V gene are MNHEY and SMNVEV (reference sequence). With 6 bases removed from V and 4 bases from J, the gap between germline ends came to 12 bases. This CDR3 region has 13 residues. The CDR3 DNA reads as TGTGCCAGCAGCATCCAGGGTACCTATGGCTACACCTTC. Encoded protein: CASSIQGTYGYTF.

The J gene is TRBJ2-7, the V gene TRBV5-6, with TRBD1 matching 8 bases. The germline V gene has CDR1 SGHDT and CDR2 YYEEEE. Trimming at V came to 0 bases and at J to 3 bases, leaving 2 bases not matched to a gene. The CDR3 totals 14 residues. This CDR3 is CASSLGTGIYEQYF. CDR3 DNA sequence: TGTGCCAGCAGCTTGGGGACAGGGATCTACGAGCAGTACTTC.

The V and J genes are TRBV25-1 and TRBJ2-5, with D maybe TRBD2 (5 bases). Per germline, CDR1 MGHDK and CDR2 SYGVNS. The V end was cut by 5 bases, the J end by 1 base, with 23 bases between. This CDR3 contains 18 residues. The CDR3: CASSRPDQRGPPQETQYF. The CDR3 coding sequence is TGTGCCAGCAGTCGGCCAGATCAACGAGGGCCTCCCCAAGAGACCCAGTACTTC.

The chain carries TRBV20-1 and TRBJ1-2, with unresolved D. In germline, CDR1 is DFQATT, CDR2 SNEGSKA (reference sequence). The V gene lost 0 bases and the J gene lost 4 bases, with 12 bases spanning the gap. The CDR3 loop spans 14 amino acids. The CDR3 loop is CSARDPRTSYGYTF. CDR3 in DNA: TGCAGTGCTAGAGATCCTAGGACCTCCTATGGCTACACCTTC.

This chain uses TRBV9 with TRBJ1-5; D might be TRBD1 (6 bases). Germline V lookup: CDR1 SGDLS, CDR2 YYNGEE. V was clipped by 0 bases and J by 6 bases, with 13 bases between them. This CDR3 has 15 residues. Here the CDR3 DNA reads TGTGCCAGCAGCGTAGACGGGGGGCAAGGTCAGCCCCAGCATTTT. It translates to CASSVDGGQGQPQHF.

The V and J genes are TRBV30 and TRBJ2-3; the D gene is possibly TRBD2 (5 bases). This CDR3 has 17 amino acids. CDR1 GTSNPN and CDR2 SVGIG come from the germline V gene (reference sequence). V lost 2 bases and J 0 bases, leaving 18 bases between the germline ends. The CDR3 sequence: CAWSTTVASFSTDTQYF. In DNA, the CDR3 is TGTGCCTGGAGTACCACAGTAGCGTCATTTAGCACAGATACGCAGTATTTT. The whole variable domain, filled in from reference TRBV30 and TRBJ2-3, reads SQTIHQWPATLVQPVGSPLSLECTVEGTSNPNLYWYRQAAGRGLQLLFYSVGIGQISSEVPQNLSASRPQDRQFILSSKKLLLSDSGFYLCAWSTTVASFSTDTQYFGPGTRLTVL.

The chain joins TRBV4-1 to TRBJ1-2; D not resolved. The CDR3 length is 15 residues. Trimming removed 0 bases at V and 8 bases at J, with 16 bases between. The germline CDR1 and CDR2 sequences are MGHRA and YSYEKL. The CDR3 sequence: CASSQDSGEFYGYTF. In nucleotides, the CDR3 is TGCGCCAGCAGCCAAGATTCCGGGGAGTTTTACGGCTACACCTTC.

The gene calls are TRBV4-2 and TRBJ2-7; D gene ambiguous. CDR1 is LGHNA and CDR2 is YNFKEQ in the germline V gene. V lost 0 bases to trimming and J lost 0 bases, with 9 bases between them. This CDR3 has 15 residues. The CDR3, as DNA: TGTGCCAGCAGCCAAGATATCGGCAGCTCCTACGAGCAGTACTTC. It encodes CASSQDIGSSYEQYF.

The J gene is TRBJ2-3, the V gene TRBV6-5; 9 bases fit TRBD1. Germline V lookup: CDR1 MNHEY, CDR2 SVGAGI. V shed 5 bases, J shed 3 bases, and the junction held 3 bases outside the gene matches. The CDR3 runs to 14 residues. Here the CDR3 reads CASSNRGHTDTQYF. DNA of the CDR3: TGTGCCAGCAGTAACAGGGGGCATACAGATACGCAGTATTTT.

This chain uses TRBV13 with TRBJ2-1; D is unclear. CDR3 size: 12 residues. Trimming pared 5 bases from V and 5 bases from J, leaving 7 bases between. CDR1 PRHDT and CDR2 FYEKMQ come from the germline V gene (reference sequence). The CDR3 DNA reads TGTGCCAGCAGCCCAGAAGACAATGAGCAGTTCTTC. This encodes CASSPEDNEQFF.

This chain links TRBV20-1 with TRBJ1-5; D is ambiguous. CDR1 is DFQATT and CDR2 is SNEGSKA in the germline V gene (reference sequence). The germline V and J ends were trimmed by 4 bases and 5 bases, with 9 bases remaining between them. The CDR3 has 12 residues. The CDR3, as DNA: TGCAGTGCTATCGGAGCATATCAGCCCCAGCATTTT. Its protein is CSAIGAYQPQHF.

V and J are TRBV9 and TRBJ2-3; D is unclear. CDR1 and CDR2 (germline): SGDLS, YYNGEE. CDR3 length: 14 amino acids. Trimming stripped 3 bases from V and 7 bases from J, with 15 bases between. The CDR3 DNA follows: TGTGCCAGCAGCGGGACGGGCCCTGTGAATACGCAGTATTTT. Protein: CASSGTGPVNTQYF.

V and J are TRBV4-3 and TRBJ2-7, with D possibly matching TRBD2 (5 bases). V shed 2 bases and J shed 3 bases, with 14 bases lying between them. The length of the CDR3 is 15 residues. Per the germline V gene, CDR1 is LGHNA and CDR2 is YSLEER. CDR3 DNA: TGCGCCAGCAGCCAAACAACGGACTTAAACTACGAGCAGTACTTC. Its translation: CASSQTTDLNYEQYF.

The CDR3 nucleotides read TGTGCCAGCAGTTACTCCGGGGGAGCTTTAAGTTACAATGAGCAGTTCTTC. Translation gives CASSYSGGALSYNEQFF. J is TRBJ2-1 and V is TRBV6-5; D is perhaps TRBD2 (6 bases). The CDR3 is 17 residues long. Germline assignment: CDR1 MNHEY and CDR2 SVGAGI. The germline V and J ends were trimmed by 0 bases and 4 bases, with 16 bases remaining between them.

The chain links TRBV19 to TRBJ1-2, with 7 bases that match TRBD1. Looked up from germline, CDR1 is LNHDA and CDR2 is SQIVND (reference sequence). V lost 3 bases and J lost 4; bases outside the gene matches: 11. The CDR3 contains 16 residues. CDR3 region: CASSMSAGTAIYGYTF. DNA of the CDR3: TGTGCCAGTAGTATGTCGGCCGGGACAGCCATCTATGGCTACACCTTC.

This clonotype has just one count. This chain uses TRBV14 with TRBJ1-5; possibly TRBD1 for D (5 bases). The CDR3 is 16 amino acids. Trimming took off 0 bases at V and 0 bases at J, with 9 bases between the two ends. Germline CDR1 and CDR2: SGHDN and FVKESK. As DNA, the CDR3 is TGTGCCAGCAGCCAAGAACGGGACCTTAGCAATCAGCCCCAGCATTTT. Translation: CASSQERDLSNQPQHF.

The chain links TRBV30 to TRBJ1-1; possible D gene TRBD1, 5 bases. The CDR3 sequence is 13 residues long. The V end was cut by 1 base, the J end by 6 bases, with 12 bases between. In germline, CDR1 is GTSNPN, CDR2 SVGIG (reference sequence). The CDR3 here is CAWSGTGGSEAFF. Here the CDR3 DNA reads TGTGCCTGGAGTGGAACAGGCGGCTCTGAAGCTTTCTTT.

This clonotype appeared a single time. The chain couples TRBV7-2 to TRBJ1-2; 11 nucleotides match TRBD1. The CDR3 totals 15 residues. CDR1 SGHTA and CDR2 FQGNSA come from the germline V gene. V lost 4 bases to trimming and J lost 4 bases; unmatched junction nucleotides: 5. CDR3 sequence (DNA): TGTGCCAGCAGCTCCGGACAGGGGGCAATCTATGGCTACACCTTC. Its translation is CASSSGQGAIYGYTF.

V is TRBV7-6 and J is TRBJ2-5, with unresolved D. CDR1 and CDR2 (germline): SGHVS, FNYEAQ. The CDR3 consists of 15 residues. V was pared by 5 bases and J by 2 bases, with 15 bases between. The CDR3: CASSQRTSYQETQYF. The CDR3 DNA reads as TGTGCCAGCAGCCAAAGGACGTCCTATCAAGAGACCCAGTACTTC.

J is TRBJ1-1 and V is TRBV28, with a possible D match to TRBD1 (6 bases). CDR3 size: 14 residues. Deletions cut 7 bases from V and 1 base from J, with 13 bases between. The germline V gene encodes CDR1 MDHEN and CDR2 SYDVKM. The chain's CDR3 is CASTPGVGNTEAFF. The DNA of the CDR3 is TGTGCCAGCACCCCAGGGGTGGGGAACACTGAAGCTTTCTTT.

The chain couples TRBV12-3 or TRBV12-4 to TRBJ2-2; TRBD2 might be the D (5 bases). Trimming pared 11 bases from V and 6 bases from J, leaving 16 bases between. The CDR3 runs to 13 residues. The CDR3 DNA follows: TGTGCCGACGCCAGCGGTAGTTCCGGGGAGCTGTTTTTT. Translated, it gives CADASGSSGELFF.

The CDR3 sequence is CANLMGLAGGPGDYNEQFF. CDR3 sequence (DNA): TGTGCCAACCTAATGGGACTAGCGGGAGGGCCTGGGGATTACAATGAGCAGTTCTTC. The chain carries TRBV24-1 and TRBJ2-1, with TRBD2 matching over 16 bases. V lost 11 bases and J lost 4; bases outside the gene matches: 16. Germline V gene data show CDR1 as KGHDR and CDR2 as SFDVKD. CDR3 size: 19 residues.

V usage is TRBV5-6 and J usage is TRBJ1-2; possible D gene TRBD1, 6 bases. The V end was cut by 4 bases, the J end by 2 bases, with 15 bases between. The CDR3 is made up of 15 amino acids. Germline CDR1 is SGHDT and CDR2 is YYEEEE. The CDR3, as DNA: TGTGCCAGCAGCGGTCCACAGGGAACCAACTATGGCTACACCTTC. Its protein product is CASSGPQGTNYGYTF.

With respect to this clonotype: One end of the junction does not line up with germline, which may come from a read error. This chain joins TRBV12-5 and TRBJ2-7; the D gene is possibly TRBD1 (6 bases). CDR1 LGHNT and CDR2 FRNRAP come from the germline V gene. This CDR3 has 10 amino acids. The CDR3 DNA is TGTGCTAGTGGTTTCTCCCGGGACACATTC. Protein sequence: CASGFSRDTF.

This chain links TRBV5-1 with TRBJ2-7; 13 bases map to TRBD2. The CDR3 sequence is 16 residues long. V trimming: 1 base; J trimming: 9 bases; junction bases outside the gene matches: 10. Germline-derived CDR1 and CDR2 are SGHRS and YFSETQ. CDR3 sequence (DNA): TGCGCCAGCAGCTTGCACGGACTAGCGGGGGCCCTATGGCAGTACTTC. Its protein product is CASSLHGLAGALWQYF.

The chain is built from TRBV6-1 and TRBJ1-1; no reliable D call. The CDR3 runs to 14 residues. Germline V gene sequence: CDR1 MNHNS, CDR2 SASEGT. V dropped 0 bases and J dropped 5 bases, with 10 bases sitting between them. The CDR3 DNA is TGTGCCAGCAGTGAAGCGGGTAGTTGGACTGAAGCTTTCTTT. This gives the protein CASSEAGSWTEAFF.

This chain uses TRBV4-1 with TRBJ2-1; 9 bases are a match to TRBD1. J gave up 4 bases and V 5 bases, and 15 bases lay outside the gene matches. Germline loops: CDR1 MGHRA, CDR2 YSYEKL. This CDR3 is built from 18 residues. The CDR3 loop is CASSSAAGQGALYNEQFF. CDR3 nucleotide sequence: TGCGCCAGCAGCTCCGCCGCGGGACAGGGTGCGTTGTACAATGAGCAGTTCTTC.

The J gene is TRBJ2-5, the V gene TRBV20-1; 14 bases are shared with TRBD2. With 3 bases clipped from V and 3 bases from J, the junction kept 6 bases outside the gene matches. This CDR3 has 16 residues. In germline, CDR1 is DFQATT, CDR2 SNEGSKA (reference sequence). The CDR3 here is CSARGTSGSMEETQYF. Written as DNA, the CDR3 is TGCAGTGCTAGGGGGACTAGCGGGAGTATGGAAGAGACCCAGTACTTC.